A single sample is the source of the 18 T cell receptor beta chains below, sequenced in a study of response to subunit inactivated influenza vaccine. One entry per CDR3 protein results from TCRdb running MiXCR on the RT-PCR reads. Here the sample spans some 500,000 distinct CDR3 sequences, 16% being singletons. The specimen was CD4+ T cells sorted from PBMCs, collected about 24 months after vaccination. These receptors were collected from a man between 50 and 75 years old who received an inactivated influenza vaccine.

This clonotype was recorded many times. V and J are TRBV12-3 or TRBV12-4 and TRBJ2-7, with no clear D. Trimming removed 3 bases from V and 5 bases from J, with 11 bases in between. The CDR3 is made up of 13 amino acids. The CDR3 sequence is CASSFDPEHEQYF. Written as DNA, the CDR3 is TGTGCCAGCAGTTTTGACCCTGAACACGAGCAGTACTTC.

CDR3 sequence: CASSGLAGVQETQYF. CDR3 DNA sequence: TGTGCCAGCAGCGGACTAGCGGGAGTCCAAGAGACCCAGTACTTC. The J gene is TRBJ2-5, the V gene TRBV9; 12 bases map to TRBD2. With 3 bases clipped from V and 1 base from J, the junction kept 1 base outside the gene matches. The CDR3 is made up of 15 amino acids. Germline assignment: CDR1 SGDLS and CDR2 YYNGEE.

This clonotype was seen more than once but under ten times. The V and J genes are TRBV20-1 and TRBJ2-5, with TRBD1 matching over 9 bases. Trimming took 1 base from V and 11 from J; bases not matched to a gene: 11. The CDR3 has 14 amino acids. Germline CDR1 is DFQATT and CDR2 is SNEGSKA (reference sequence). CDR3 bases: TGCAGTGCTAGAGTAATGACGGGACAGGGTTCTCAGTACTTC. As protein: CSARVMTGQGSQYF.

The rearrangement uses TRBV4-1 and TRBJ2-3; possibly TRBD1 or TRBD2 for D (6 bases each). Trimming removed 5 bases from V and 1 base from J, with 13 bases in between. This CDR3 comprises 15 residues. The germline V gene has CDR1 MGHRA and CDR2 YSYEKL. This chain's CDR3 is CASSYGGPGTDTQYF. CDR3 sequence (DNA): TGCGCCAGCAGCTATGGGGGGCCCGGCACAGATACGCAGTATTTT.

The chain couples TRBV6-6 to TRBJ1-6, with D unresolved. Trimming took off 5 bases at V and 6 bases at J, with 2 bases between the two ends. Germline CDR1 reads MNHNY; CDR2 reads SVGAGI (reference sequence). This CDR3 is built from 11 residues. CDR3 residues: CASSTNSPLHF. DNA for the CDR3: TGTGCCAGCAGTACTAATTCACCCCTCCACTTT.

This clonotype was seen a few times. V usage is TRBV20-1 and J usage is TRBJ1-1; D possibly corresponds to TRBD1 (6 bases). The length of the CDR3 is 10 residues. Germline V gives CDR1 DFQATT, CDR2 SNEGSKA (reference sequence). Trimming removed 5 bases at V and 7 bases at J, with 8 bases between. DNA of the CDR3: TGCAGTGCTCGGGACAATGAAGCTTTCTTT. It codes for CSARDNEAFF.

This clonotype has just a few counts. The chain combines TRBV4-3 with TRBJ2-1; D is unresolved. In germline, CDR1 is LGHNA, CDR2 YSLEER. V dropped 1 base and J dropped 0 bases, with 16 bases sitting between them. This CDR3 contains 18 residues. CDR3 sequence (DNA): TGCGCCAGCAGCCAAGTCGGGCTCCACCCTAGCTCCTACAATGAGCAGTTCTTC. It codes for CASSQVGLHPSSYNEQFF.

This clonotype has more than one count but fewer than ten. This sequence joins TRBV10-2 and TRBJ2-7, with TRBD1 as a possible D gene (5 bases). There are 15 residues in the CDR3. Trimming removed 4 bases from V and 5 bases from J, with 18 bases in between. CDR1 and CDR2 (germline): WSHSY, SAAADI. CDR3 bases: TGCGCCAGCAGTGGGATGGTGGGGCTTCTCGACGAGCAGTACTTC. Its protein product is CASSGMVGLLDEQYF.

This clonotype showed up just a few times. The chain has TRBV20-1 and TRBJ1-2, with D unclear. The CDR3 totals 14 residues. Germline V gene data show CDR1 as DFQATT and CDR2 as SNEGSKA (reference sequence). Between the trimmed V and J ends, which lost 3 bases and 1 base, there was a span of 12 bases. CDR3 in amino acids: CSARGGRNNYGYTF. CDR3 DNA sequence: TGCAGTGCTAGGGGTGGGAGAAATAACTATGGCTACACCTTC.

This clonotype has at least ten counts. V gene TRBV15 combines with J gene TRBJ2-5; 11 bases match TRBD2. This CDR3 contains 15 residues. V lost 5 bases to trimming and J lost 7 bases; unmatched junction nucleotides: 9. Germline V gives CDR1 LNHNV, CDR2 YYDKDF (reference sequence). The CDR3 is CATSRRSGTSGTQYF. In DNA form, the CDR3 reads TGTGCCACCAGCCGCCGGTCCGGGACTAGCGGGACCCAGTACTTC.

V gene TRBV7-6 combines with J gene TRBJ1-6; 9 nucleotides match TRBD1. V shed 4 bases and J 7 bases; nucleotides not matched to a gene: 5. This CDR3 is built from 15 residues. Germline V CDR1 and CDR2: SGHVS, FNYEAQ. Here the CDR3 reads CASSSRTGDNSPLHF. CDR3 nucleotides: TGTGCCAGCAGCTCCCGGACAGGGGACAATTCACCCCTCCACTTT.

Here the CDR3 DNA reads TGTGCCAGCAGTACCCCGAGCGGGAGCAGGGACAATGAGCAGTTCTTC. Translation: CASSTPSGSRDNEQFF. J is TRBJ2-1 and V is TRBV28, with 8 bases that match TRBD2. The V gene end was trimmed by 5 bases and the J gene end by 5 bases; junction bases not matched to a gene: 11. This CDR3 is built from 16 residues. Per the germline V gene, CDR1 is MDHEN and CDR2 is SYDVKM.

CDR3 protein: CASSASGQRNTEAFF. In nucleotides, the CDR3 is TGTGCCAGCAGCGCCTCCGGACAGAGGAACACTGAAGCTTTCTTT. The rearrangement joins TRBV9 to TRBJ1-1; tentative D call: TRBD1 (6 bases). The CDR3 runs 15 residues. Deletions cut 3 bases from V and 1 base from J, with 13 bases between. Germline V lookup: CDR1 SGDLS, CDR2 YYNGEE.

This clonotype has just a few counts. The genes are TRBV5-1 and TRBJ2-7; 7 bases align to TRBD1. Germline values: CDR1 SGHRS, CDR2 YFSETQ. J lost 6 bases, V lost 4 bases, and 7 bases had no gene match. This CDR3 has 13 residues. The CDR3 sequence is CASSLKQGSEQYF. The CDR3 DNA follows: TGCGCCAGCAGCCTGAAACAGGGGAGCGAGCAGTACTTC.

This clonotype has more than one count but fewer than ten. The chain has TRBV20-1 and TRBJ2-7; 13 bases agree with TRBD2. CDR3 size: 18 residues. Germline values: CDR1 DFQATT, CDR2 SNEGSKA (reference sequence). The V and J ends lost 1 base and 2 bases, in that order; junction bases with no gene match: 11. The CDR3, as DNA: TGCAGTGCTAGAGCCAGTTCTGCGACTAGCGGGAGGACCTACGAGCAGTACTTC. Its protein is CSARASSATSGRTYEQYF.

This clonotype was counted a few times. V gene TRBV11-2 combines with J gene TRBJ2-7; 11 nucleotides line up with TRBD2. In germline, CDR1 is SGHAT, CDR2 FQNNGV. Trimming cost V 6 bases and J 5 bases; bases outside gene matches: 6. This CDR3 region has 14 residues. Written as DNA, the CDR3 is TGTGCCAGCAGACTTGGGACTAGCGGCAACGAGCAGTACTTC. Protein sequence: CASRLGTSGNEQYF.

This clonotype was counted ten times or more. This sequence joins TRBV6-2 or TRBV6-3 and TRBJ1-2; D is undetermined. This CDR3 has 14 amino acids. Deletions cut 2 bases from V and 3 bases from J, with 10 bases between. The germline gives CDR1 MNHEY, CDR2 SVGEGT. This CDR3 reads CASSYATFDYGYTF. In DNA form, the CDR3 reads TGTGCCAGCAGTTACGCGACCTTTGACTATGGCTACACCTTC.

The chain links TRBV20-1 to TRBJ1-5; TRBD1 is a possible D gene (5 bases). Germline CDR1 reads DFQATT; CDR2 reads SNEGSKA (reference sequence). V was clipped by 4 bases and J by 5 bases, with 15 bases between them. CDR3 length: 14 amino acids. The CDR3 spells CSAKGPARYQPQHF. The CDR3 bases are TGCAGTGCTAAGGGACCCGCGAGGTATCAGCCCCAGCATTTT.